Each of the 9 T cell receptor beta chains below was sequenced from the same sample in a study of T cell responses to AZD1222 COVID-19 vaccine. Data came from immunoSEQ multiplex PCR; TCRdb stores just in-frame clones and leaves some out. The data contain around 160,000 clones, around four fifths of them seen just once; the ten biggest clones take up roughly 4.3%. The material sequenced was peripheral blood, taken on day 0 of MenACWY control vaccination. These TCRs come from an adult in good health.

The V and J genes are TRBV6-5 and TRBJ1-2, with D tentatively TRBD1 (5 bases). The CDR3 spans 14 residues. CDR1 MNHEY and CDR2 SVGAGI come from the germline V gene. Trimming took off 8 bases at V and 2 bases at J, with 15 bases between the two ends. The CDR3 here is CASAPARGNYGYTF. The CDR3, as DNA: TGTGCCAGCGCCCCGGCGAGGGGAAACTATGGCTACACCTTC.

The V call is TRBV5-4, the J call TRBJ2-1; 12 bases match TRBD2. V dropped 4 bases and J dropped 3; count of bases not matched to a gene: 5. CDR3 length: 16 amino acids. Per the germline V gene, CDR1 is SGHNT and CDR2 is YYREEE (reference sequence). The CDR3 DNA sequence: TGTGCCAGCAGCCCGGGACTAGCGGGTTTCTACAATGAGCAGTTCTTC. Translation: CASSPGLAGFYNEQFF.

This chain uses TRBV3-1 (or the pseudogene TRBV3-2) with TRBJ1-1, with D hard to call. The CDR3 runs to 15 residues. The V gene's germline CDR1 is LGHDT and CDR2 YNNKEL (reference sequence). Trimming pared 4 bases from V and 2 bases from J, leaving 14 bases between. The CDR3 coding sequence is TGTGCCAGCAGCCCTGTGAACTACAGAAACACTGAAGCTTTCTTT. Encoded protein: CASSPVNYRNTEAFF.

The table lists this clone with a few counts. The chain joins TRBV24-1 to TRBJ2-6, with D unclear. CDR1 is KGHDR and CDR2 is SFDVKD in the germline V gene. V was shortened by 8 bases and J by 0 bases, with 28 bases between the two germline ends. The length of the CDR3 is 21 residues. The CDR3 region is CATILNPPLHITNSGANVLTF. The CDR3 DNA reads TGTGCCACCATTTTAAATCCCCCCTTACACATTACGAACTCTGGGGCCAACGTCCTGACTTTC.

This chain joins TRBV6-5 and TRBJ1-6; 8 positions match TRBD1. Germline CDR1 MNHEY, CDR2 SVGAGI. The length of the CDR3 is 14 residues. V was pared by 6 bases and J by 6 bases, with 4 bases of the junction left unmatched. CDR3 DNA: TGTGCCAGCAGCGCCGGACAGGGTAATTCACCCCTCCACTTT. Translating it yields CASSAGQGNSPLHF.

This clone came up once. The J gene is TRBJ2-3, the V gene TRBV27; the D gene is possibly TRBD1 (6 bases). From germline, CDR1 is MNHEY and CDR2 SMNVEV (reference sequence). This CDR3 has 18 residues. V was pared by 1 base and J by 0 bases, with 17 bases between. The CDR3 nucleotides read TGTGCCAGCAGTTTATGGAACTCGACAGGTCGAAGCACAGATACGCAGTATTTT. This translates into CASSLWNSTGRSTDTQYF.

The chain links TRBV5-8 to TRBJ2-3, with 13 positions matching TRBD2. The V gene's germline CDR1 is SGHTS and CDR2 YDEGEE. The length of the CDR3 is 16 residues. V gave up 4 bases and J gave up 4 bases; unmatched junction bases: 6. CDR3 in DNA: TGTGCCAGCAGCCAACTAGCGGGGGGGGTGGCAGATACGCAGTATTTT. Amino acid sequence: CASSQLAGGVADTQYF.

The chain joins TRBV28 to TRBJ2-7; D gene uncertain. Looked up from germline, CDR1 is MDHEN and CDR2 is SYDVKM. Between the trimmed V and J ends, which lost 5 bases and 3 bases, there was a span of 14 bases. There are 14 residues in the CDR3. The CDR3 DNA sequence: TGTGCCAGCAGTGCGTCGGGTGGGGTCTACGAGCAGTACGTC. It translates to CASSASGGVYEQYV.

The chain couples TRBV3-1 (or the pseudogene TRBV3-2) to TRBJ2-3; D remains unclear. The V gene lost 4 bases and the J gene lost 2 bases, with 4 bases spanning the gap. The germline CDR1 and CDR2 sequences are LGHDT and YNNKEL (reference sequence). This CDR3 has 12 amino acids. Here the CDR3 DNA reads TGTGCCAGCAGCCTATACACAGATACGCAGTATTTT. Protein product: CASSLYTDTQYF.